This TCR beta chain emerged from a study of T-cell memory formation after mild COVID-19. TCR alpha and TCR beta cDNA libraries with sample barcodes and UMIs came from 5'RACE using constant-segment primers. TCRdb re-derived calls from the 5' RACE reads in MiXCR, one entry per CDR3 protein. The table records nearly 350,000 distinct CDR3 sequences, approximately 13% of them present only once. Trimming left V 1 base short and J 3 bases short, with 8 bases between. Looked up from germline, CDR1 is LGHNA and CDR2 is YSLEER. The length of the CDR3 is 14 residues. Of note for this clonotype: Its antigen is still unknown.

Broader study findings: Pre-infection memory already had some responding clones, implying cross-reactive memory joined. Clones contracting day 15 to 85 were balanced CD4/CD8; later expanders leaned CD4+.

The sequenced material came from PBMCs or a T cell subset sorted from them (not recorded which). The V and J genes are TRBV4-3 and TRBJ2-3; the D is unclear. The source is a man in his late teens or twenties who had mild COVID-19 (a few samples of this study predate the infection). Cell type and time point are not known. The CDR3: CASSQVRTTDTQYF. The CDR3, as DNA: TGCGCCAGCAGCCAAGTTAGAACAACAGATACGCAGTATTTT.